By sample share, the clone carrying this T cell receptor beta chain is medium-sized. Its matching antigen is unknown. Other DNA sequences in the sample encode the same CDR3. This sample was taken from a study of OX40 agonist ivuxolimab in advanced cancers. Study-wide points: At 0.1 to 3.0 mg/kg and by week 6, clonal expansion occurred in CD4+ and CD8+ blood T cells. Relative to CD4+, CD8+ T cells held more expanded clones on average. Some of the lowest clonal expansion was seen in partial responders at 0.1-3.0 mg/kg.

Autoimmune disease history or systemic immunosuppression disqualified patients. The assay was immunoSEQ multiplex PCR, and TCRdb's table has in-frame clones only and misses some. The table has 35,000 to 55,000 clones, approximately 80% seen once. The V segment lost 5 bases and the J segment 4 bases; nucleotides outside the gene matches: 4. The CDR3 consists of 13 residues. CDR1 is SQVTM, CDR2 ANQGSEA, per germline. The receptor's source is an adult with an advanced solid tumor such as melanoma, head and neck, liver or kidney cancer. Sequencing was performed on CD4+ or CD8+ T cells sorted from blood, taken in a trial of the OX40 agonist ivuxolimab. The rearrangement joins TRBV29-1 to TRBJ2-7, with 11 positions matching TRBD1. The CDR3: CSVRTGGFYEQYF. The DNA of the CDR3 is TGCAGCGTTAGGACAGGGGGCTTTTACGAGCAGTACTTC.